This TCR beta chain was recorded in a study of T cell repertoires in cytomegalovirus infection. Across the whole study: As its CMV epitopes, the study selected recently identified HLA-C-restricted and well-studied HLA-B-restricted targets.

Study results and caveats: Ex vivo responses were dominated by HLA-C-restricted CMV-specific TCR beta clonotypes. Carriers of CMV and the relevant HLA type were discriminated by public TCR beta frequency.

This clonotype was counted a few times. Its antigen is unknown. CDR1 is MNHEY, CDR2 SMNVEV, per germline (reference sequence). CDR3 length equals 15 residues. V gave up 6 bases and J gave up 1 base, with 15 bases separating them. One entry per CDR3 protein, called by TCRdb with MiXCR from the reads. Among about a million distinct CDR3 sequences listed, less than 40% were seen once. V and J are TRBV27 and TRBJ1-1; D not certain. The input for sequencing was cultured CD8+ T cells from PBMCs, taken from culture after CMV antigen stimulation. The TCR comes from a human donor in good health (CMV status not recorded). Some clones in this sample may be carry-over from other donors' samples. The CDR3 coding sequence is TGTGCCAGCAGCCCAGTCGGGGAGGAGAACACTGAAGCTTTCTTT. Translation: CASSPVGEENTEAFF.